The 22 T cell receptor beta chains given below trace back to one sample, sequenced in a study of CD8+CD57+ T cells in acquired aplastic anemia. Sequencing involved patients with CD8+CD57+ cell expansion previously shown by flow cytometry. TCR beta VDJ and CDR3 were profiled, and genomic DNA was the template. TCRdb reanalysed the reads using MiXCR and keeps one entry per CDR3 protein. Of about 40,000 distinct CDR3 sequences listed, roughly 63% are singletons. The sequencing sample was made of sorted CD4+, CD8+, or CD8+CD57+ T cells (not recorded which) from PBMCs. The receptors derive from a human donor with aplastic anemia.

The J gene is TRBJ2-7, the V gene TRBV20-1; 7 bases align to TRBD2. The V gene's germline CDR1 is DFQATT and CDR2 SNEGSKA (reference sequence). CDR3 size: 15 residues. V dropped 6 bases and J dropped 3; count of bases not matched to a gene: 14. CDR3 nucleotides: TGCAGTGCCCATCGCGGTCTAGCGGAACACTACGAGCAGTACTTC. It encodes CSAHRGLAEHYEQYF.

This clonotype was recorded a few times. The chain carries TRBV25-1 and TRBJ1-2, with D possibly being TRBD1 (6 bases). The CDR3 is 14 residues long. V gave up 7 bases and J gave up 7 bases, with 19 bases separating them. Germline assignment: CDR1 MGHDK and CDR2 SYGVNS. As DNA, the CDR3 is TGTGCCAGCAACGCCGGATGGGGGGGGGCTGGCTACACCTTC. Encoded protein: CASNAGWGGAGYTF.

There are a few counts of this clonotype. The rearrangement links TRBV20-1 to TRBJ2-5, with 10 bases matching TRBD2. V lost 0 bases and J lost 1; bases outside the gene matches: 2. CDR3 length equals 15 residues. Germline CDR1 is DFQATT and CDR2 is SNEGSKA (reference sequence). CDR3 in amino acids: CSARESGGAQETQYF. The CDR3, as DNA: TGCAGTGCTAGAGAGAGCGGGGGGGCCCAAGAGACCCAGTACTTC.

This clonotype was observed at least ten times. The rearrangement uses TRBV2 and TRBJ2-2, with D unclear. CDR3 length equals 16 residues. Germline CDR1 reads SNHLY; CDR2 reads FYNNEI. V was trimmed by 2 bases and J by 2 bases, leaving 12 bases between them. CDR3 loop: CASSEPRSPNTGELFF. The CDR3, as DNA: TGTGCCAGCAGTGAACCCAGGAGCCCTAACACCGGGGAGCTGTTTTTT.

As for this clonotype: A much larger clone lies one base from this, so it may be a read error. The chain recombines TRBV19 with TRBJ2-7; possibly TRBD1 for D (5 bases). CDR1 and CDR2 (germline): LNHDA, SQIVND (reference sequence). The CDR3 is 11 amino acids. The CDR3 DNA is TGTGCCAGTACCTGGGGCCACGAGCGGTACTTC. This sequence encodes CASTWGHERYF.

This chain joins TRBV25-1 and TRBJ2-5; D is tentatively TRBD1 or TRBD2 (5 bases each). This CDR3 comprises 15 residues. Deletions cut 6 bases from V and 1 base from J, with 15 bases between. Per the germline V gene, CDR1 is MGHDK and CDR2 is SYGVNS. CDR3 region: CASSLAFDSQETQYF. CDR3 bases: TGTGCCAGCAGCTTAGCGTTCGACAGCCAAGAGACCCAGTACTTC.

The V call is TRBV19, the J call TRBJ1-1; perhaps TRBD1 as D (5 bases). CDR1 is LNHDA and CDR2 is SQIVND in the germline V gene (reference sequence). The CDR3 runs to 14 residues. V was trimmed by 8 bases and J by 0 bases, leaving 13 bases between them. CDR3 DNA sequence: TGTGCCAGTTCCCGAGGGACGGTGAACACTGAAGCTTTCTTT. Translating it yields CASSRGTVNTEAFF. Variable domain in full (rest from reference TRBV19 and TRBJ1-1): DGGITQSPKYLFRKEGQNVTLSCEQNLNHDAMYWYRQDPGQGLRLIYYSQIVNDFQKGDIAEGYSVSREKKESFPLTVTSAQKNPTAFYLCASSRGTVNTEAFFGQGTRLTVV.

The V gene is TRBV12-3 or TRBV12-4, the J gene TRBJ1-5, with 7 bases lining up with TRBD1. The CDR3 is 15 residues long. The J segment lost 4 bases and the V segment lost 6 bases, leaving 9 bases of the junction unmatched. CDR3 in DNA: TGTGCCAGCAGCTCCGACAGGGCCATAAATCAGCCCCAGCATTTT. Encoded protein: CASSSDRAINQPQHF.

The rearrangement uses TRBV10-2 and TRBJ2-1; a possible D gene is TRBD1 (6 bases). The CDR3 extends over 13 amino acids. V was pared by 7 bases and J by 6 bases, with 13 bases between. CDR1 is WSHSY and CDR2 is SAAADI in the germline V gene. The CDR3 spells CASIQGLGNEQFF. DNA of the CDR3: TGCGCCAGCATCCAGGGGCTAGGCAATGAGCAGTTCTTC.

This clonotype was detected many times. V usage is TRBV28 and J usage is TRBJ2-2; possible D gene TRBD2, 6 bases. The germline V gene has CDR1 MDHEN and CDR2 SYDVKM. CDR3 length equals 15 residues. Trimming cost V 2 bases and J 3 bases, with 10 bases left between them. CDR3 nucleotides: TGTGCCAGCAGTTTAGCGGGGCAGCACACCGGGGAGCTGTTTTTT. Encoded protein: CASSLAGQHTGELFF. Looking up the rest from reference TRBV28 and TRBJ2-2 gives the full variable domain: DVKVTQSSRYLVKRTGEKVFLECVQDMDHENMFWYRQDPGLGLRLIYFSYDVKMKEKGDIPEGYSVSREKKERFSLILESASTNQTSMYLCASSLAGQHTGELFFGEGSRLTVL.

The CDR3 sequence is CASKSRNSGETQYF. CDR3 bases: TGCGCCAGCAAATCCCGGAATAGCGGAGAGACCCAGTACTTC. The V gene is TRBV4-1, the J gene TRBJ2-5, with TRBD2 as a possible D gene (6 bases). Trimming pared 7 bases from V and 4 bases from J, leaving 16 bases between. The V gene's germline CDR1 is MGHRA and CDR2 YSYEKL. This CDR3 is built from 14 residues.

The rearrangement links TRBV15 to TRBJ1-5, with no clear D. V lost 4 bases and J 3 bases, leaving 16 bases between the germline ends. Germline V lookup: CDR1 LNHNV, CDR2 YYDKDF (reference sequence). The CDR3 has 16 amino acids. The CDR3 is CATSMEAGSFNQPQHF. CDR3 in DNA: TGTGCCACCAGCATGGAGGCAGGTAGTTTCAATCAGCCCCAGCATTTT.

To note about this clonotype: At one boundary the junction diverges from the germline segment, which might be a read error. The rearrangement links TRBV5-3 to TRBJ2-7; D is ambiguous. TRBV5-3 is given ORF status, its function remaining uncertain. The CDR3 sequence is 12 residues long. CDR3 sequence: CASSVRRSEGNF. The CDR3 bases are TGTGCCAGCAGTGTTCGCCGGAGCGAAGGGAACTTC.

This clonotype was seen ten or more times. V and J are TRBV6-1 and TRBJ1-1; 10 nucleotides line up with TRBD1. CDR1 and CDR2 from the germline V gene are MNHNS and SASEGT. The junction had 6 bases not matched to a gene; V was cut back by 7 bases and J by 4 bases. The CDR3 sequence is 14 residues long. The CDR3 is CASNTGTGATEAFF. The CDR3 region has the DNA TGTGCCAGCAATACCGGGACAGGGGCCACTGAAGCTTTCTTT.

The rearrangement joins TRBV19 to TRBJ1-6; 9 nucleotides line up with TRBD1. This CDR3 region has 14 residues. Germline CDR1 is LNHDA and CDR2 is SQIVND (reference sequence). V was pared by 9 bases and J by 9 bases, with 9 bases of the junction left unmatched. The CDR3 region has the DNA TGTGCCAGCACGGTAACAGGGGGCAGTTCACCCCTCCACTTT. Its translation: CASTVTGGSSPLHF.

This chain joins TRBV9 and TRBJ1-6; TRBD1 is a possible D gene (6 bases). The CDR3 loop spans 16 amino acids. V shed 4 bases and J shed 0 bases, with 11 bases lying between them. Germline V gene data show CDR1 as SGDLS and CDR2 as YYNGEE. CDR3 loop: CASSPQGNSYNSPLHF. CDR3 bases: TGTGCCAGCAGCCCCCAGGGGAACTCCTATAATTCACCCCTCCACTTT.

This clonotype was counted at least ten times. The junction shows a germline mismatch at one end, possibly a read error. The rearrangement joins TRBV7-7 to TRBJ2-7, with D uncertain. The V gene's germline CDR1 is SSHAT and CDR2 FNYEAQ (reference sequence). The length of the CDR3 is 14 residues. This chain's CDR3 is CASSPDGSSYEQYF. CDR3 coding DNA: TGTGCTAGCAGCCCTGACGGCAGCTCCTACGAGCAGTACTTC.

The rearrangement joins TRBV25-1 to TRBJ1-2; no clear D. Germline CDR1 reads MGHDK; CDR2 reads SYGVNS. This CDR3 has 12 amino acids. V dropped 6 bases and J dropped 5 bases, with 10 bases sitting between them. This CDR3 is CASRENLYGYTF. The CDR3 DNA follows: TGTGCCAGCAGGGAGAATCTATATGGCTACACCTTC.

This clonotype was recorded only once. The chain couples TRBV10-3 to TRBJ2-7, with D maybe TRBD2 (6 bases). The CDR3 loop spans 15 amino acids. Per the germline V gene, CDR1 is ENHRY and CDR2 is SYGVKD. V was cut by 3 bases and J by 3 bases, with 15 bases left in between. CDR3 coding DNA: TGTGCCATCAGTGACCCCGGGACTTTTAGCTACGAGCAGTACTTC. Translating it yields CAISDPGTFSYEQYF.

This clonotype was counted many times. The chain joins TRBV5-1 to TRBJ1-3, with 9 bases that match TRBD1. The CDR3 length is 15 residues. The germline CDR1 and CDR2 sequences are SGHRS and YFSETQ. V lost 4 bases to trimming and J lost 4 bases; unmatched junction nucleotides: 6. CDR3 sequence (DNA): TGCGCCAGCAGCAGAGACAGGGGGTACGGAAACACCATATATTTT. Translated: CASSRDRGYGNTIYF.

V gene TRBV15 combines with J gene TRBJ2-1; D perhaps matches TRBD1 (6 bases). From germline, CDR1 is LNHNV and CDR2 YYDKDF (reference sequence). Between the trimmed V and J ends, which lost 6 bases and 4 bases, there was a span of 16 bases. The CDR3 runs 15 residues. For the CDR3, the DNA is TGTGCCACCAGTGTTCAGGGGCGAGTTTACAATGAGCAGTTCTTC. As protein: CATSVQGRVYNEQFF. Full variable domain (rest looked up from reference TRBV15 and TRBJ2-1): DAMVIQNPRYQVTQFGKPVTLSCSQTLNHNVMYWYQQKSSQAPKLLFHYYDKDFNNEADTPDNFQSRRPNTSFCFLDIRSPGLGDTAMYLCATSVQGRVYNEQFFGPGTRLTVL.

The chain uses TRBV24-1 and TRBJ1-6; D ambiguous. The CDR3 is 11 residues long. V was cut by 5 bases and J by 10 bases, with 5 bases left in between. Germline V CDR1 and CDR2: KGHDR, SFDVKD. CDR3 DNA: TGTGCCACCAGTGGTGGGTCACCCCTCCACTTT. The encoded protein is CATSGGSPLHF.